Sequencing of this TCR beta chain was carried out in a study of blood T cell repertoires in COVID-19 (dated by TCRdb to between 2020 and 2021). Broadly, across the study: Collaborator samples came from the United States, Italy and Spain and covered acute and convalescent phases of COVID-19. Where HLA class I and class II types were available, the types were taken from metadata supplied by the sample provider, not from assay-based typing. Subjects who had been exposed to COVID-19, were actively infected with it, or had recovered from it provided the deeply sampled blood TCRbeta repertoires that made up the dataset. The samples were drawn from the first 160 participants of the ongoing ImmuneRACE study and from under 1,500 subjects provided by 6 global collaborators. Sample metadata almost always included a de-identified subject ID, COVID-19 status, age in years and sex. A freely available public database, intended as a resource for researchers studying the immune response to SARS-CoV-2, is where the repertoires were released. The prospective study material was composed of cDNA or gDNA derived from T cells, B-cell-depleted T cells, or PBMCs.

Per the germline V gene, LGHNA is the CDR1 and YSLEER is the CDR2. The junction carries 11 bases between V and J, which are trimmed by 0 bases and 3 bases respectively. The CDR3 measures 16 amino acids from cysteine to phenylalanine. Of all the DNA, just the CDR3 is kept, 48 bases in frame from base 1. TCRbeta CDR3 regions were amplified from genomic DNA using the immunoSEQ Assay, a bias-controlled multiplex PCR. As for the authors' bioinformatics: The number of nucleated cells in each sample was estimated by amplification of reference gene primers within the assay. To quantify the absolute abundance of each unique TCRbeta CDR3 rearrangement, sequence reads were collapsed and filtered. For each sample, productive Simpson clonality was calculated by taking the square root of Simpson's diversity index across productive rearrangements. Held by TCRdb, this immuneACCESS table contains in-frame sequences only and omits some clones. Under half of the omission traces to an unresolved V gene where checked; the cause of the rest is unknown. The D gene and trimming were derived from the DNA, and the V and J assignments and clone size from that table. The sample table shows a few hundred thousand clones, and around 88% are seen once. The ten biggest clones cover less than 3% of the sample.

In regard to this clone: Its antigen has not been determined. No base qualities exist here, and no much larger clone lies one base off it.

Each collaborating institution followed its own protocols to collect whole blood in K2EDTA tubes. For TCRbeta analysis, collaborators shipped samples as frozen whole blood, isolated PBMCs, or DNA extracted from either of those sample types. Paper-wide results and their limitations: How much clinical and demographic metadata was included differed by source and by participant, and the metadata was provided uncurated.

The source of this sequence is a man aged 45-60 years with active or convalescent COVID-19. The chain joins TRBV4-3 to TRBJ1-4, and TRBD1 may be the D gene, going by 5 matching bases. Sequencing was performed on peripheral blood. The CDR3 amino acid sequence is: CASSQDLGRANEKLFF. In nucleotide form, the sequence is TGCGCCAGCAGCCAAGATTTGGGCAGGGCTAATGAAAAACTGTTTTTT.